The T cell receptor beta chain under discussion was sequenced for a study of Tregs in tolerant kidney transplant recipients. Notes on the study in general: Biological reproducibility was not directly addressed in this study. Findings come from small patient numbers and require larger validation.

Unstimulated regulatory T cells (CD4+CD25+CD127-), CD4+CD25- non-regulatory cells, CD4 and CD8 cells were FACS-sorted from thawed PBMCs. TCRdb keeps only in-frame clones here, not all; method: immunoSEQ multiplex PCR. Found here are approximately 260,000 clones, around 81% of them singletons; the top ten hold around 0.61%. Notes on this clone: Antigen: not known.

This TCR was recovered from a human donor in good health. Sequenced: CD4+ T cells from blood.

The chain's CDR3 is CASSQADRGYGYTF. Here the CDR3 DNA reads TGTGCCAGCAGCCAAGCGGACAGGGGCTATGGCTACACCTTC. V usage is TRBV14 and J usage is TRBJ1-2, with 9 bases aligning to TRBD1. Germline trimming cut 1 base from V and 4 bases from J; bases unmatched to any gene: 1. The CDR3 is 14 amino acids. From germline, CDR1 is SGHDN and CDR2 FVKESK.